The 29 T cell receptor beta chains below all came from one sample that was sequenced in a study of human T cells and chemical hapten exposure. Time point denoted: patch test 1, 2 weeks after DPC sensitization. Treatment noted: therapeutic diphenylcyclopropenone sensitization with weekly scalp DPC. TCRdb re-called the RACE reads with MiXCR, one entry per CDR3 protein. The table shows about 360,000 distinct CDR3 sequences, with more than 4.5% occurring only once. Here the sequenced sample was whole blood, taken in connection with sensitization to the hapten diphenylcyclopropenone (DPC). The receptors here all came from a woman aged 45-65 years with alopecia areata. Some clones in this sample may be carry-over from other donors' samples.

This rearrangement joins TRBV11-2 to TRBJ2-3, with D possibly TRBD1 on 5 matching bases. Trimming took 1 base from V and 4 from J, leaving 12 bases between them. The CDR3 has 15 residues. Germline loops: CDR1 SGHAT, CDR2 FQNNGV. The CDR3 bases are TGTGCCAGCAGCTTAGCAGGAGCAGGGCCAGATACGCAGTATTTT. Amino acid sequence: CASSLAGAGPDTQYF.

This clonotype occurred many times. The V gene is TRBV20-1, the J gene TRBJ2-7; D may correspond to TRBD1 or TRBD2 (5 bases each). The ends were cut back, 3 bases at V and 2 bases at J, with 23 bases in the middle. CDR1 is DFQATT, CDR2 SNEGSKA, per germline (reference sequence). This CDR3 comprises 17 residues. CDR3 in amino acids: CSARPGTELRIPYEQYF. The CDR3 nucleotides read TGCAGTGCTAGGCCCGGGACGGAGCTCAGAATACCCTACGAGCAGTACTTC.

CDR3 region: CASTSVREQFF. The CDR3 coding sequence is TGTGCCAGCACCTCAGTCCGTGAGCAGTTCTTC. This sequence joins TRBV4-2 and TRBJ2-1; D ambiguous. Germline CDR1 reads LGHNA; CDR2 reads YNFKEQ. V was pared by 7 bases and J by 9 bases, with 10 bases between. The CDR3 has 11 amino acids.

This clonotype has a count of ten or more. The chain carries TRBV11-2 and TRBJ1-4, with 7 bases matching TRBD1. Trimming took 5 bases from V and 8 from J; bases not matched to a gene: 8. The CDR3 contains 14 residues. Germline V gene sequence: CDR1 SGHAT, CDR2 FQNNGV. The chain's CDR3 is CASSATGNQEKLFF. CDR3 DNA sequence: TGTGCCAGCAGCGCGACAGGGAATCAGGAAAAACTGTTTTTT.

This clonotype turned up a few times. Here the CDR3 DNA reads TGTGCCAGCTCACCGAACAGGGATAATTCACCCCTCCACTTT. Its protein product is CASSPNRDNSPLHF. The chain is built from TRBV18 and TRBJ1-6, with TRBD1 as a possible D gene (6 bases). The CDR3 extends over 14 amino acids. V lost 3 bases, J lost 5 bases, and 8 bases lay in between. The V gene's germline CDR1 is KGHSH and CDR2 LQKENI.

This clonotype has at least ten counts. The chain carries TRBV18 and TRBJ1-3, with a tentative D call TRBD1 (5 bases). Germline CDR1 KGHSH, CDR2 LQKENI. Trimming shortened V by 6 bases and J by 4 bases, and 16 bases separated the two germline ends. The CDR3 totals 15 residues. The CDR3 nucleotides read TGTGCCAGCTCCACGGTCGCAGGGTACGGAAACACCATATATTTT. Protein: CASSTVAGYGNTIYF.

This clonotype was seen many times. V gene TRBV13 combines with J gene TRBJ1-5; tentative D call: TRBD1 (5 bases). Germline V gives CDR1 PRHDT, CDR2 FYEKMQ (reference sequence). The CDR3 runs 12 residues. The ends were cut back, 5 bases at V and 9 bases at J, with 11 bases in the middle. CDR3 DNA: TGTGCCAGCAGCCCCCGTGGGGGGCCCCAGCATTTT. It translates to CASSPRGGPQHF.

This clonotype appeared many times. This chain links TRBV7-8 with TRBJ2-1, with 9 bases aligning to TRBD2. Germline loops: CDR1 SGHVS, CDR2 FQNEAQ. The J segment lost 5 bases and the V segment lost 2 bases, leaving 7 bases of the junction unmatched. This CDR3 is built from 16 residues. The CDR3 spells CASSLTFSGRNNEQFF. The DNA of the CDR3 is TGTGCCAGCAGCTTAACTTTTAGCGGGAGAAACAATGAGCAGTTCTTC. Combining the CDR3 with reference TRBV7-8 and TRBJ2-1 gives the whole variable domain GAGVSQSPRYKVAKRGQDVALRCDPISGHVSLFWYQQALGQGPEFLTYFQNEAQLDKSGLPSDRFFAERPEGSVSTLKIQRTQQEDSAVYLCASSLTFSGRNNEQFFGPGTRLTVL.

This clonotype was found many times. This rearrangement joins TRBV4-3 to TRBJ1-4, with D possibly being TRBD1 (5 bases). From germline, CDR1 is LGHNA and CDR2 YSLEER. The CDR3 is 14 amino acids. Deletions cut 4 bases from V and 7 bases from J, with 13 bases between. CDR3 sequence (DNA): TGCGCCAGCAGCCCAGGGACGGGCATTGAAAAACTGTTTTTT. Encoded protein: CASSPGTGIEKLFF.

This clonotype was found a few times. The chain is built from TRBV28 and TRBJ2-3; D possibly corresponds to TRBD2 (6 bases). Trimming stripped 5 bases from V and 0 bases from J, with 18 bases between. Per germline, CDR1 MDHEN and CDR2 SYDVKM. The CDR3 extends over 17 amino acids. CDR3 in DNA: TGTGCCAGCAGTCCCCCCCCGGAGAGCGGGAGCACAGATACGCAGTATTTT. Translated, it gives CASSPPPESGSTDTQYF.

This clonotype has at least ten counts. The chain recombines TRBV7-2 with TRBJ1-5, with D hard to call. Germline-derived CDR1 and CDR2 are SGHTA and FQGNSA. V was cut by 5 bases and J by 9 bases, with 8 bases left in between. This CDR3 comprises 11 residues. CDR3 DNA: TGTGCCAGCAGCCTCGCAGGGCCCCAGCATTTT. Its translation is CASSLAGPQHF.

The chain has TRBV28 and TRBJ2-7; 9 bases align to TRBD1. Trimming at V came to 7 bases and at J to 1 base, leaving 8 bases not matched to a gene. The CDR3 is made up of 15 amino acids. Germline-derived CDR1 and CDR2 are MDHEN and SYDVKM. CDR3 DNA: TGTGCCAGCACCCCCCCGGGACAGGGATCCTACGAGCAGTACTTC. Protein product: CASTPPGQGSYEQYF. The full variable domain, rest sourced from reference TRBV28 and TRBJ2-7, is DVKVTQSSRYLVKRTGEKVFLECVQDMDHENMFWYRQDPGLGLRLIYFSYDVKMKEKGDIPEGYSVSREKKERFSLILESASTNQTSMYLCASTPPGQGSYEQYFGPGTRLTVT.

The sample holds many counts of this clonotype. The chain couples TRBV6-1 to TRBJ1-1; 9 bases match TRBD1. J was trimmed by 3 bases and V by 1 base; bases with no gene match: 6. Germline V gene sequence: CDR1 MNHNS, CDR2 SASEGT. This CDR3 region has 16 residues. The CDR3 bases are TGTGCCAGCAGTGAAGTACAGGGGGCTAGGGACACTGAAGCTTTCTTT. Its protein product is CASSEVQGARDTEAFF.

This clonotype has ten or more counts. The chain carries TRBV10-3 and TRBJ1-5; D is undetermined. The CDR3 is 13 amino acids. V gave up 8 bases and J gave up 2 bases, with 10 bases separating them. Germline V CDR1 and CDR2: ENHRY, SYGVKD. CDR3 sequence (DNA): TGTGCCATCCGCCAGGATCGCAATCAGCCCCAGCATTTT. Translating gives CAIRQDRNQPQHF.

This clonotype was observed many times. The V gene is TRBV6-2 or TRBV6-3, the J gene TRBJ2-7, with TRBD1 identical over 10 bases. V dropped 7 bases and J dropped 5; count of bases not matched to a gene: 11. Germline V gene sequence: CDR1 MNHEY, CDR2 SVGEGT. The CDR3 is 15 amino acids. The CDR3 bases are TGTGCCAGCACAGACCCCGGGACAGGGGAGGACGAGCAGTACTTC. Translation gives CASTDPGTGEDEQYF.

V and J are TRBV20-1 and TRBJ2-7; 8 bases map to TRBD2. Germline CDR1 and CDR2: DFQATT and SNEGSKA (reference sequence). Trimming at V came to 0 bases and at J to 0 bases, leaving 4 bases not matched to a gene. CDR3 length: 15 residues. The CDR3 nucleotides are TGCAGTGCTAGAGAAATAGCGGGAAGCTCCTACGAGCAGTACTTC. Protein product: CSAREIAGSSYEQYF.

The chain carries TRBV5-8 and TRBJ2-4, with D hard to call. CDR3 length: 15 residues. CDR1 and CDR2 (germline): SGHTS, YDEGEE. V was shortened by 1 base and J by 0 bases, with 8 bases between the two germline ends. The chain's CDR3 is CASSLYRLAKNIQYF. The CDR3 region has the DNA TGTGCCAGCAGCTTGTATAGGCTAGCCAAAAACATTCAGTACTTC. The entire variable domain, with the rest obtained from reference TRBV5-8 and TRBJ2-4, is as follows: EAGVTQSPTHLIKTRGQQATLRCSPISGHTSVYWYQQALGLGLQFLLWYDEGEERNRGNFPPRFSGRQFPNYSSELNVNALELEDSALYLCASSLYRLAKNIQYFGAGTRLSVL.

This clonotype was observed at least ten times. The gene calls are TRBV12-3 or TRBV12-4 and TRBJ2-1; D uncertain. The CDR3 is 11 amino acids. V was trimmed by 3 bases and J by 13 bases, leaving 10 bases between them. In DNA form, the CDR3 reads TGTGCCAGCAGTTTTGGACCGGCCCAGTTCTTC. This codes for CASSFGPAQFF.

A few counts support this clonotype. V gene TRBV15 combines with J gene TRBJ2-3; the D is unclear. CDR3 length: 16 amino acids. Germline V CDR1 and CDR2: LNHNV, YYDKDF (reference sequence). Deletions cut 5 bases from V and 3 bases from J, with 18 bases between. CDR3 sequence reads: CATSGPSADYTDTQYF. The CDR3 DNA reads as TGTGCCACCAGCGGACCCTCAGCAGATTATACAGATACGCAGTATTTT.

This clonotype was found a few times. The V gene is TRBV29-1, the J gene TRBJ2-7, with 7 positions matching TRBD1. The CDR3 runs to 10 residues. Germline loops: CDR1 SQVTM, CDR2 ANQGSEA. V gave up 7 bases and J gave up 8 bases; unmatched junction bases: 5. In DNA form, the CDR3 reads TGCAGCGCACTGACAGGGAAGCAGTACTTC. Residues: CSALTGKQYF.

This clonotype was seen repeatedly, ten times or more. The V gene is TRBV2, the J gene TRBJ1-3; no reliable D call. Per germline, CDR1 SNHLY and CDR2 FYNNEI. This CDR3 has 10 residues. Written as DNA, the CDR3 is TGTGCGATTAGCGGGAACACCATATATTTT. Its protein is CAISGNTIYF.

CDR3 sequence: CASSQEGLYNEQFF. In DNA form, the CDR3 reads TGTGCCAGCAGCCAAGAGGGGCTCTACAATGAGCAGTTCTTC. The V call is TRBV3-1, the J call TRBJ2-1; a possible D gene is TRBD1 (5 bases). Trimming shortened V by 0 bases and J by 3 bases, and 6 bases separated the two germline ends. Germline lookup yields CDR1 LGHDT and CDR2 YNNKEL (reference sequence). CDR3 length: 14 residues.

In this sample, this clonotype turned up many times. The chain couples TRBV20-1 to TRBJ2-1, with 8 positions matching TRBD2. The germline gives CDR1 DFQATT, CDR2 SNEGSKA (reference sequence). The ends lost 0 bases at V and 4 bases at J; junction bases unmatched: 8. The CDR3 has 16 residues. CDR3 DNA sequence: TGCAGTGCTAGAGATCCCTCGGGGGGGGCTTACAATGAGCAGTTCTTC. This sequence encodes CSARDPSGGAYNEQFF.

The chain has TRBV6-5 and TRBJ2-3; 8 bases line up with TRBD1. The CDR3 is 17 amino acids. CDR1 MNHEY and CDR2 SVGAGI come from the germline V gene. The V gene end was trimmed by 7 bases and the J gene end by 0 bases; junction bases not matched to a gene: 12. The CDR3 DNA reads as TGTGCCAGCAAGAGGTGGACAGGGAGTAGTAGCACAGATACGCAGTATTTT. Residues: CASKRWTGSSSTDTQYF.

In its sample, this clonotype was seen many times. The chain recombines TRBV29-1 with TRBJ2-1; the D is unclear. This CDR3 spans 11 amino acids. V was pared by 2 bases and J by 3 bases, with 2 bases between. Germline V CDR1 and CDR2: SQVTM, ANQGSEA. CDR3 bases: TGCAGCGTTGAACGCTACAATGAGCAGTTCTTC. Its protein product is CSVERYNEQFF.

The table lists this clonotype with many counts. This chain uses TRBV5-5 with TRBJ1-3; D uncertain. CDR3 length: 12 amino acids. The V and J ends lost 4 bases and 2 bases respectively, with 4 bases between them. In germline, CDR1 is SGHKS, CDR2 YYEKEE (reference sequence). CDR3 loop: CASSAPGNTIYF. The CDR3 nucleotides read TGTGCCAGCAGCGCACCTGGAAACACCATATATTTT.

Many counts were recorded for this clonotype. V gene TRBV5-5 combines with J gene TRBJ2-1, with 8 bases fitting TRBD2. Germline CDR1 reads SGHKS; CDR2 reads YYEKEE (reference sequence). This CDR3 has 14 amino acids. V lost 9 bases to trimming and J lost 5 bases; unmatched junction nucleotides: 10. As DNA, the CDR3 is TGTGCCACCCATCCGGGACTAGGGGACAATGAGCAGTTCTTC. This sequence encodes CATHPGLGDNEQFF.

This clonotype was seen more than once but under ten times. J is TRBJ2-5 and V is TRBV7-2; D is perhaps TRBD2 (6 bases). Germline lookup yields CDR1 SGHTA and CDR2 FQGNSA. Trimming removed 4 bases from V and 2 bases from J, with 11 bases in between. The CDR3 has 14 amino acids. CDR3 amino acids: CASSSHGGQETQYF. CDR3 coding DNA: TGTGCCAGCAGCTCGCACGGGGGACAAGAGACCCAGTACTTC.

A few counts support this clonotype. The rearrangement uses TRBV4-2 and TRBJ1-1, with D perhaps TRBD1 (6 bases). The V gene lost 3 bases and the J gene lost 8 bases, with 19 bases spanning the gap. Germline V gene data show CDR1 as LGHNA and CDR2 as YNFKEQ. The CDR3 has 15 residues. This CDR3 reads CASSHVGTGQAEAFF. The CDR3 coding sequence is TGTGCCAGCAGCCATGTCGGAACAGGGCAGGCGGAAGCTTTCTTT.